Listed here are 29 T cell receptor beta chains from one sample, sequenced in a study of cytomegalovirus exposure and HLA in healthy donors. Researchers ran the PCR with 60 Vbeta and 13 Jbeta primers. Repertoires were generated with immunoSEQ multiplex PCR, while TCRdb's copy carries only in-frame clones and drops some. Of 85,000 to 130,000 clones in the sample, 84% were seen once. Source material: PBMCs. The receptors shown here come from a young woman in good health and CMV-seronegative.

This clone appeared once. The chain couples TRBV19 to TRBJ2-1; D may be TRBD2 (6 bases). The germline gives CDR1 LNHDA, CDR2 SQIVND (reference sequence). V lost 5 bases, J lost 4 bases, and 15 bases lay in between. The CDR3 loop spans 15 amino acids. In DNA form, the CDR3 reads TGTGCCAGTAGTCCCGGGACTGGCGAGTACAATGAGCAGTTCTTC. Translated: CASSPGTGEYNEQFF.

The chain employs TRBV4-3 and TRBJ1-4, with 9 positions matching TRBD1. The V gene's germline CDR1 is LGHNA and CDR2 YSLEER. The ends lost 1 base at V and 7 bases at J; junction bases unmatched: 7. The CDR3 is made up of 16 amino acids. CDR3 protein: CASSQGAGTGTEKLFF. For the CDR3, the DNA is TGCGCCAGCAGCCAAGGGGCCGGGACAGGGACTGAAAAACTGTTTTTT.

The chain uses TRBV7-2 and TRBJ1-2; 7 bases match TRBD1. The J segment lost 0 bases and the V segment lost 4 bases, leaving 14 bases of the junction unmatched. CDR3 length: 18 amino acids. Germline loops: CDR1 SGHTA, CDR2 FQGNSA. The CDR3 is CASSSPRGTGESNYGYTF. The CDR3, as DNA: TGTGCCAGCAGCTCCCCCCGGGGTACAGGGGAATCTAACTATGGCTACACCTTC. Based on the CDR3 plus reference TRBV7-2 and TRBJ1-2, the full variable domain is GAGVSQSPSNKVTEKGKDVELRCDPISGHTALYWYRQSLGQGLEFLIYFQGNSAPDKSGLPSDRFSAERTGGSVSTLTIQRTQQEDSAVYLCASSSPRGTGESNYGYTFGSGTRLTVV.

This clone was recorded once. This chain joins TRBV6-5 and TRBJ2-1; the match to TRBD1 covers 8 bases. The CDR3 totals 14 residues. Germline trimming cut 4 bases from V and 4 bases from J; bases unmatched to any gene: 3. Germline values: CDR1 MNHEY, CDR2 SVGAGI. CDR3 protein: CASSSGGEYNEQFF. The CDR3 region has the DNA TGTGCCAGCAGTTCAGGGGGCGAATACAATGAGCAGTTCTTC.

The chain carries TRBV12-2 and TRBJ1-6. TRBV12-2 is a documented pseudogene. The CDR3 spans 15 residues. This CDR3 is CASVRNWSYNSPLHF. The CDR3 nucleotides read TGTGCAAGTGTCCGAAATTGGAGCTATAATTCACCCCTCCACTTT.

The rearrangement links TRBV7-2 to TRBJ2-3; tentatively, D is TRBD1 (5 bases). The ends were cut back, 2 bases at V and 3 bases at J, with 9 bases in the middle. CDR3 length equals 14 residues. Germline CDR1 reads SGHTA; CDR2 reads FQGNSA. CDR3 sequence reads: CASSLKGWTDTQYF. As DNA, the CDR3 is TGTGCCAGCAGCTTAAAGGGGTGGACAGATACGCAGTATTTT.

This clone was detected only once. This chain uses TRBV15 with TRBJ2-7, with D possibly matching TRBD1 (6 bases). Trimming took off 2 bases at V and 2 bases at J, with 10 bases between the two ends. The CDR3 runs to 14 residues. Per germline, CDR1 LNHNV and CDR2 YYDKDF (reference sequence). The CDR3 spells CATSRTSGAYEQYF. The DNA for the CDR3 is TGTGCCACCAGCAGAACGTCAGGGGCCTACGAGCAGTACTTC.

This clone was observed a single time. J is TRBJ2-5 and V is TRBV18, with D tentatively TRBD1 (5 bases). Trimming removed 6 bases at V and 4 bases at J, with 12 bases between. The V gene's germline CDR1 is KGHSH and CDR2 LQKENI. This CDR3 spans 13 amino acids. CDR3 DNA: TGTGCCAGCTCCCCCTCCCAGGGAGAGACCCAGTACTTC. This sequence encodes CASSPSQGETQYF.

The genes are TRBV10-3 and TRBJ2-7; TRBD2 agrees at 9 bases. CDR3 length: 15 amino acids. V lost 0 bases, J lost 2 bases, and 2 bases stayed unmatched. Germline-derived CDR1 and CDR2 are ENHRY and SYGVKD. The CDR3 region is CAISESSSGTYEQYF. For the CDR3, the DNA is TGTGCCATCAGTGAGTCGTCTAGCGGGACCTACGAGCAGTACTTC.

The genes are TRBV7-3 and TRBJ2-1, with 9 bases identical to TRBD1. The CDR3 is 16 residues long. The germline V gene has CDR1 SGHTA and CDR2 FQGTGA. The J segment lost 1 base and the V segment lost 5 bases, leaving 6 bases of the junction unmatched. CDR3 in amino acids: CASSPRDRVSYNEQFF. DNA for the CDR3: TGTGCCAGCAGCCCAAGGGACAGGGTTTCCTACAATGAGCAGTTCTTC.

This chain joins TRBV6-5 and TRBJ2-1; TRBD2 matches 10 bases. CDR1 and CDR2 from the germline V gene are MNHEY and SVGAGI. With 0 bases clipped from V and 8 bases from J, the junction kept 7 bases outside the gene matches. The CDR3 extends over 16 amino acids. Here the CDR3 DNA reads TGTGCCAGCAGTTACTCCCCGAGCGGGAGGGCCGATGAGCAGTTCTTC. Amino acid sequence: CASSYSPSGRADEQFF.

The rearrangement uses TRBV9 and TRBJ1-1, with D unresolved. The germline V gene encodes CDR1 SGDLS and CDR2 YYNGEE. V lost 0 bases, J lost 7 bases, and 10 bases lay in between. This CDR3 has 13 amino acids. CDR3 nucleotides: TGTGCCAGCAGCGTAGGTCCCCGGAGTGAAGCTTTCTTT. Its translation: CASSVGPRSEAFF.

The chain recombines TRBV7-6 with TRBJ2-1, with 8 bases matching TRBD1. V lost 5 bases to trimming and J lost 12 bases; unmatched junction nucleotides: 6. Germline V gene lookup returns CDR1 SGHVS and CDR2 FNYEAQ. The length of the CDR3 is 12 residues. The CDR3 bases are TGTGCCAGCAGCCCTCAGGGGGCATCGCAGTTCTTC. Protein: CASSPQGASQFF.

The CDR3 sequence: CAISDAGAGYEQYF. Written as DNA, the CDR3 is TGTGCCATCAGTGACGCGGGGGCGGGCTACGAGCAGTACTTC. The genes are TRBV10-3 and TRBJ2-7, with D possibly being TRBD2 (7 bases). The V gene lost 3 bases and the J gene lost 3 bases, with 12 bases spanning the gap. The CDR3 runs 14 residues. CDR1 and CDR2 from the germline V gene are ENHRY and SYGVKD.

The chain carries TRBV2 and TRBJ2-5, with a weak D call TRBD2 (5 bases). The CDR3 runs to 12 residues. Trimming removed 8 bases at V and 4 bases at J, with 11 bases between. From germline, CDR1 is SNHLY and CDR2 FYNNEI. CDR3 sequence: CASSQGGETQYF. The CDR3 region has the DNA TGTGCCAGCTCCCAAGGAGGAGAGACCCAGTACTTC.

This clone was detected a few times. The chain carries TRBV6-4 and TRBJ2-2; D remains ambiguous. Per the germline V gene, CDR1 is MRHNA and CDR2 is SNTAGT. The germline V and J ends were trimmed by 5 bases and 4 bases, with 11 bases remaining between them. This CDR3 is 14 amino acids long. The CDR3 DNA follows: TGTGCCAGCAGTTACCAGGAAACCACCGGGGAGCTGTTTTTT. This codes for CASSYQETTGELFF.

A note on this clone: Germline and junction disagree at one end, which may indicate a read error. The chain recombines TRBV7-9 with TRBJ2-2; D is uncertain. CDR1 SEHNR and CDR2 FQNEAQ come from the germline V gene (reference sequence). The CDR3 contains 15 residues. CDR3 region: CSSSLLAVGTGELFF. DNA for the CDR3: TGTTCCAGCAGCTTACTGGCGGTAGGCACCGGGGAGCTGTTTTTT.

This clone was counted once. The rearrangement joins TRBV5-1 to TRBJ1-2; D perhaps matches TRBD1 (5 bases). CDR3 length: 11 residues. V was clipped by 3 bases and J by 7 bases, with 7 bases between them. Germline lookup yields CDR1 SGHRS and CDR2 YFSETQ. The CDR3 region has the DNA TGCGCCAGCAGCTCGGACATTGGCTACACCTTC. It specifies CASSSDIGYTF.

This clone was seen a few times. The same CDR3 can be traced to other DNA sequences in this sample. This chain joins TRBV28 and TRBJ1-5; 7 bases are a match to TRBD1. Germline trimming cut 6 bases from V and 1 base from J; bases unmatched to any gene: 6. The CDR3 runs 15 residues. Germline V gene sequence: CDR1 MDHEN, CDR2 SYDVKM. CDR3 loop: CASSPPGGSNQPQHF. CDR3 coding DNA: TGTGCCAGCAGCCCCCCAGGGGGAAGCAATCAGCCCCAGCATTTT.

The chain carries TRBV5-1 and TRBJ2-7; possible D gene TRBD1, 5 bases. CDR1 and CDR2 from the germline V gene are SGHRS and YFSETQ. Trimming removed 0 bases from V and 2 bases from J, with 15 bases in between. The CDR3 contains 16 residues. CDR3 region: CASSLGAGWGPYEQYF. The CDR3 DNA reads as TGCGCCAGCAGCTTGGGGGCCGGGTGGGGCCCCTACGAGCAGTACTTC.

This clone was seen a handful of times. The J gene is TRBJ2-2, the V gene TRBV4-3; 7 positions agree with TRBD1. Germline trimming cut 6 bases from V and 2 bases from J; bases unmatched to any gene: 3. The CDR3 runs to 14 residues. CDR1 and CDR2 (germline): LGHNA, YSLEER. Written as DNA, the CDR3 is TGCGCCAGCAGACGACAGGGTAACACCGGGGAGCTGTTTTTT. Its translation is CASRRQGNTGELFF.

The chain links TRBV6-4 to TRBJ2-1; TRBD2 agrees at 8 bases. Germline values: CDR1 MRHNA, CDR2 SNTAGT. V shed 3 bases and J 9 bases; nucleotides not matched to a gene: 10. The CDR3 has 15 residues. CDR3 bases: TGTGCCAGCAGTGAATTTGCGGGGGGCCCCAGTGAGCAGTTCTTC. Residues: CASSEFAGGPSEQFF.

The CDR3 loop is CASSRTGGNEKLFF. For the CDR3, the DNA is TGCGCCAGCAGCCGGACAGGGGGGAATGAAAAACTGTTTTTT. The chain recombines TRBV4-3 with TRBJ1-4, with 10 bases aligning to TRBD1. The CDR3 spans 14 residues. Unmatched junction bases numbered 1, after V lost 4 bases and J lost 5 bases. In germline, CDR1 is LGHNA, CDR2 YSLEER.

In this sample, this clone turned up once. The rearrangement joins TRBV11-2 to TRBJ2-5; D unclear. Trimming shortened V by 2 bases and J by 2 bases, and 6 bases separated the two germline ends. CDR3 length equals 13 residues. Germline assignment: CDR1 SGHAT and CDR2 FQNNGV. The CDR3 DNA is TGTGCCAGCAGCTTATCGGTACAAGAGACCCAGTACTTC. Residues: CASSLSVQETQYF.

The genes are TRBV30 and TRBJ2-5; TRBD1 agrees at 12 bases. This CDR3 spans 15 amino acids. Per the germline V gene, CDR1 is GTSNPN and CDR2 is SVGIG (reference sequence). V shed 3 bases, J shed 1 base, and the junction held 3 bases outside the gene matches. The CDR3 bases are TGTGCCTGGAGCCCGGGACAGGGGGCCCAAGAGACCCAGTACTTC. This encodes CAWSPGQGAQETQYF.

V usage is TRBV19 and J usage is TRBJ2-3; D uncertain. V lost 4 bases and J 0 bases, leaving 8 bases between the germline ends. There are 14 residues in the CDR3. Germline CDR1 and CDR2: LNHDA and SQIVND (reference sequence). The CDR3 loop reads CASSKQPSTDTQYF. The CDR3, as DNA: TGTGCCAGTAGTAAACAGCCAAGCACAGATACGCAGTATTTT.

The chain joins TRBV7-3 to TRBJ1-2, with a possible D match to TRBD1 (6 bases). V shed 5 bases and J shed 5 bases, with 15 bases lying between them. CDR1 is SGHTA and CDR2 is FQGTGA in the germline V gene. The CDR3 loop spans 14 amino acids. CDR3 region: CASSPDRFGYGYTF. CDR3 DNA sequence: TGTGCCAGCAGCCCCGACAGGTTTGGATATGGCTACACCTTC. Complete variable domain (other parts from reference TRBV7-3 and TRBJ1-2): GAGVSQTPSNKVTEKGKYVELRCDPISGHTALYWYRQSLGQGPEFLIYFQGTGAADDSGLPNDRFFAVRPEGSVSTLKIQRTERGDSAVYLCASSPDRFGYGYTFGSGTRLTVV.

V is TRBV9 and J is TRBJ2-1; D not certain. The CDR3 extends over 13 amino acids. Trimming cost V 0 bases and J 4 bases, with 5 bases left between them. In germline, CDR1 is SGDLS, CDR2 YYNGEE. The CDR3 nucleotides read TGTGCCAGCAGCGTAGCTTATTACAATGAGCAGTTCTTC. Its protein is CASSVAYYNEQFF. Full variable domain (missing parts from reference TRBV9 and TRBJ2-1): DSGVTQTPKHLITATGQRVTLRCSPRSGDLSVYWYQQSLDQGLQFLIQYYNGEERAKGNILERFSAQQFPDLHSELNLSSLELGDSALYFCASSVAYYNEQFFGPGTRLTVL.

The CDR3 is CASSPVLASGHSTDTQYF. CDR3 bases: TGTGCCAGCTCACCAGTTCTGGCTAGCGGGCATAGCACAGATACGCAGTATTTT. The J gene is TRBJ2-3, the V gene TRBV18; TRBD2 matches at 8 bases. This CDR3 region has 18 residues. Per the germline V gene, CDR1 is KGHSH and CDR2 is LQKENI. Trimming removed 2 bases from V and 0 bases from J; junction bases left unmatched: 10.